Each of the 10 T cell receptor beta chains below was sequenced from the same sample in a study of blood T cell repertoires in COVID-19. Data came from immunoSEQ multiplex PCR; TCRdb stores just in-frame clones and leaves some out. This sample has some 120,000 clones; approximately 83% occur once, and the top ten carry 15% to 20%. Source material: peripheral blood. The origin of the receptors is a woman aged 45-65 years who had recovered from COVID-19.

V gene TRBV19 combines with J gene TRBJ2-1; TRBD2 matches 7 bases. J lost 9 bases, V lost 6 bases, and 14 bases had no gene match. Germline V gene lookup returns CDR1 LNHDA and CDR2 SQIVND (reference sequence). The CDR3 loop spans 15 amino acids. DNA of the CDR3: TGTGCCAGTAGGGGGTCCGGGACTATGCCGGGTGAGCAGTTCTTC. Amino acids: CASRGSGTMPGEQFF.

The CDR3 DNA follows: TGTGCCAGTAGTATCGGGAGGGAGCTTTACGAGCAGTACTTC. Translation: CASSIGRELYEQYF. The V and J genes are TRBV19 and TRBJ2-7; 8 positions agree with TRBD2. Germline V CDR1 and CDR2: LNHDA, SQIVND (reference sequence). The V segment lost 3 bases and the J segment 4 bases; nucleotides outside the gene matches: 5. CDR3 size: 14 residues.

This clone was picked up a small number of times. The chain links TRBV5-4 to TRBJ1-6; possible D gene TRBD1, 5 bases. The V end lost 5 bases, the J end lost 12 bases, and 12 bases lay between the germline ends. The germline gives CDR1 SGHNT, CDR2 YYREEE (reference sequence). The CDR3 runs 12 residues. The CDR3, as DNA: TGTGCCAGCAGGGCTCCAGGGCAACCCCTCCACTTT. It codes for CASRAPGQPLHF. Supplemented by reference TRBV5-4 and TRBJ1-6, the full variable domain reads ETGVTQSPTHLIKTRGQQVTLRCSSQSGHNTVSWYQQALGQGPQFIFQYYREEENGRGNFPPRFSGLQFPNYSSELNVNALELDDSALYLCASRAPGQPLHFGNGTRLTVT.

The chain combines TRBV9 with TRBJ2-5; the D is unclear. V lost 0 bases and J 3 bases, leaving 9 bases between the germline ends. The length of the CDR3 is 14 residues. Germline CDR1 is SGDLS and CDR2 is YYNGEE. The DNA for the CDR3 is TGTGCCAGCAGCGTAGGGGCAGTTAAAGAGACCCAGTACTTC. Amino acid sequence: CASSVGAVKETQYF.

This clone has just a few counts. The rearrangement links TRBV5-4 to TRBJ2-3; D might be TRBD2 (5 bases). Trimming pared 4 bases from V and 2 bases from J, leaving 11 bases between. The V gene's germline CDR1 is SGHNT and CDR2 YYREEE (reference sequence). The CDR3 loop spans 14 amino acids. Here the CDR3 reads CASSPSGDTDTQYF. CDR3 nucleotides: TGTGCCAGCAGCCCTTCCGGGGACACAGATACGCAGTATTTT.

The chain links TRBV11-3 to TRBJ2-1; a possible D gene is TRBD1 (5 bases). Per germline, CDR1 SGHNT and CDR2 YENEEA. The CDR3 has 16 amino acids. V lost 3 bases, J lost 0 bases, and 12 bases lay in between. CDR3 sequence: CASSFGAKGSYNEQFF. CDR3 DNA sequence: TGTGCCAGCAGCTTTGGGGCTAAAGGCTCCTACAATGAGCAGTTCTTC.

J is TRBJ2-1 and V is TRBV11-3; 7 nucleotides align to TRBD1. V was clipped by 4 bases and J by 4 bases; unmatched bases: 7. Germline V gene sequence: CDR1 SGHNT, CDR2 YENEEA. The CDR3 totals 15 residues. The CDR3 DNA reads TGTGCCAGCAGCTCGTTGGACAGGAGTTACAATGAGCAGTTCTTC. This translates into CASSSLDRSYNEQFF.

V gene TRBV18 combines with J gene TRBJ1-2; TRBD1 might be the D (5 bases). V was cut by 3 bases and J by 3 bases, with 11 bases left in between. Germline assignment: CDR1 KGHSH and CDR2 LQKENI. The CDR3 covers 14 residues. The CDR3 DNA reads TGTGCCAGCTCACCCGCAGGGCTGTACTATGGCTACACCTTC. This gives the protein CASSPAGLYYGYTF.

The gene calls are TRBV27 and TRBJ2-1; D might be TRBD1 (6 bases). The V gene lost 7 bases and the J gene lost 5 bases, with 12 bases spanning the gap. The CDR3 is made up of 13 amino acids. Germline V lookup: CDR1 MNHEY, CDR2 SMNVEV (reference sequence). DNA of the CDR3: TGTGCCAGCACCAGGGGTGGCCACAATGAGCAGTTCTTC. Protein sequence: CASTRGGHNEQFF.

The chain joins TRBV5-6 to TRBJ2-3; 7 bases are shared with TRBD2. V shed 2 bases and J 4 bases; nucleotides not matched to a gene: 4. CDR1 and CDR2 from the germline V gene are SGHDT and YYEEEE. The CDR3 length is 14 residues. CDR3 loop: CASSLSGASDTQYF. CDR3 coding DNA: TGTGCCAGCAGCTTAAGCGGGGCATCAGATACGCAGTATTTT.